This record covers a single T cell receptor (beta chain). Its binding antigen is unknown. This sample was taken from a study of cytomegalovirus exposure and HLA in healthy donors (dated by TCRdb to about 2017). A note on the overall study: In an earlier analysis of approximately 640 of the donors, around 290 Gb of sequence data and 90 million to 130 million unique TCR beta sequences from about 190 million T cells were reported. An early release covering roughly 600 HLA-typed donors comprised approximately 290 gigabases of sequencing data and roughly 85 million unique TCR sequences. Of the 350 to 400 genotyped donors, about 80% fell in the genetic ancestry cluster associated with self-reported Caucasian donors. The aim of the study was to test whether cataloging public T cell receptors could identify signatures of past pathogen exposure. The study profiled the T cell repertoires of about 720 subjects by immunosequencing and related them to cytomegalovirus serostatus. Along with the approximately 700-subject first cohort, a separate validation cohort of around 120 different subjects was used. High-throughput TCR immunosequencing, statistical association of individual TCRs with disease status, and machine learning were combined to predict cytomegalovirus infection status. A later analysis re-examined previously published TCR beta repertoires from just over 650 donors and added high-resolution HLA genotyping to investigate patterns of TCR occurrence. Rather than using new phenotypic data, the later analysis identified candidate immune exposures from TCR beta sequences and from how often those sequences occurred across donors. In an earlier analysis of a few hundred of the donors, high-throughput TCR beta sequencing was used to judge whether each TCR beta V gene segment behaved as functional or pseudogenic. Donor age, sex, ethnicity and CMV serostatus were compiled together with the repertoire data. A later genetic analysis took genome-wide SNP genotypes for 398 of the 666 donors and used that subset as a discovery cohort. Every repertoire in the discovery cohort had been generated on one and the same sequencing platform. Both class I and class II loci were covered by HLA typing, at four-digit resolution. Typing coverage varied by locus: roughly 620-640 donors for A, B, C, DRB1 and DQB1; approximately 500 for DQA1; more than 600 for DPA1; roughly 450 for DPB1. Because of strong linkage in the cohort, roughly five DR-DQ haplotypes were treated as single units for association and clustering. Among approximately 370 genotyped donors of the cohort, an average of about 220,000 unique TCR beta nucleotide sequences was sequenced per donor, of which about 19% were non-productive.

The cohort consisted of approximately 670 healthy bone marrow donors. Cohort members were all nominally healthy when sampled, although unrecorded immune exposures were likely present. The donor was CMV seropositive and belonged to the group of 250 to 300 seropositive cohort members. A peripheral blood sample was provided by each donor, and peripheral blood mononuclear cells were used for TCR beta sequencing. The Qiagen DNeasy Blood Extraction Kit was used to extract genomic DNA from the blood cell samples. The protocol used for the library was the immunoSEQ multiplex PCR assay. The multiplex PCR relied on a mix of 60 forward primers for TCR Vbeta segments and 13 reverse primers for TCR Jbeta segments. The CDR3 region of rearranged TCR beta genes was amplified from genomic DNA with a multiplex PCR assay. The amplified TCR beta libraries were sequenced on the Illumina HiSeq System as 87-base-pair reads. On the authors' methods: Across the 500 to 700 repertoires, a later analysis counted some 81 million unique TCR beta chains, 9.5 million to 13 million of which were shared by at least two donors. To remove PCR and sequencing errors, raw reads were error-corrected and collapsed into unique sequences using a nearest-neighbor algorithm that merged closely related sequences. Alignment of CDR3 sequences to IMGT reference sequences was used to assign V, D and J gene segments. For a sequence to be retained, a match of at least six nucleotides was required to both a V gene segment and a J gene segment. A rearrangement was called productive if the CDR3 had no stop codons and remained in frame with V and J, and every other rearrangement was called non-productive. Following IMGT convention, CDR3 was defined as the stretch from the second conserved V-encoded cysteine up to the conserved J-encoded phenylalanine. Sequences without an unambiguous match to a single V gene segment were excluded from the earlier analysis of about 630 of the donors. An earlier analysis of several hundred of the donors called V segments functional above 56.7% productive rearrangements and segregating when the between-donor standard deviation exceeded 5%. To diagnose cytomegalovirus status from the catalog of TCR beta chain sequences, a statistical classification framework was built. V and J gene assignment, in a later analysis, came from comparing TCR nucleotide sequences with IMGT/GENE-DB human TR gene sequences. Using the TCRdist pipeline, a later analysis assigned CDR3 sequences along with most-parsimonious VDJ recombination scenarios. A later analysis defined each TCR beta chain by its CDR3 amino acid sequence plus V-gene family, and excluded reads lacking a unique V-gene family. In a later analysis, 450 to 600 highly shared, low-generation-probability nucleotide sequences were removed to address suspected cross-contamination and a sequencing artifact. In a later analysis, a clonal expansion index for each public chain was calculated from normalized within-repertoire ranks of inferred template counts. Generation probabilities in a later analysis came from a VDJ recombination model fitted to out-of-frame rearrangements, and those results were checked against IGoR. In a later analysis, TCR-TCR, TCR-HLA and TCR-CMV co-occurrence was scored with hypergeometric tests, and a repertoire-size bias correction was applied to TCR pairs. A later analysis estimated false discovery rates by permuting HLA or CMV assignments 20 times. In a later analysis, co-occurring TCRs were grouped with DBSCAN, and TCRdist sequence similarity was added when clustering was performed within HLA-allele-positive subsets. Repertoires with fewer than 30,000 or more than 120,000 public chains were left out of co-occurrence clustering, as were several repertoires with anomalous nucleotide sharing. TCRdb took over this immuneACCESS table, retaining in-frame rearrangements with V and J assigned. Such tables are incomplete; in checked studies, under half of the missing clones stem from an unresolved V gene, and the remainder is unexplained. The DNA gave D and trimming, while V, J and clone size come from that table. The sample's own table lists some 120,000 clones. The ten largest make up 6.8% of the sample.

Paper-wide results and their limitations: A later analysis associated roughly 17,000 TCR beta sequences with specific HLA alleles at a false discovery rate of 0.05. According to a later analysis, TCR association rates differed among HLA loci, with DRB1 alleles showing the most associated TCRs and HLA-C alleles showing the fewest. In vitro tests confirmed that a few of the cytomegalovirus-associated TCR beta chains recognize cytomegalovirus antigens. When HLA alleles, especially DR and DQ, strongly co-occurred, attributing TCR associations to individual alleles was difficult. Correlated functional status among segregating V segments might be attributable to linkage disequilibrium, but an unknown experimental factor could not be ruled out. While some public TCRs were present in many individuals, most TCR sequences turned up only very rarely across donors. The study listed 150 to 200 TCR beta chains as associated with cytomegalovirus. It was suggested by the authors that the approach could potentially be generalized to other disease states and immunological phenotypes. Some IMGT-functional V segments, including TRBV6-2 and TRBV6-3, could not be told apart with the 87-base-pair reads, so those segments were excluded. The sequencing pipeline was judged likely to have produced a cluster of highly shared sequence variants as a technical artifact. CMV serostatus was the only immune exposure information available for the cohort. HLA typing was unavailable for some donors at each locus, so association tests used only the typed subset. Roughly 15 rarely observed V segments, including chromosome 9 orphons, were excluded from the earlier analysis of approximately 500 of the donors because counts were too low. This cohort had only TCR beta chains sequenced, and the lack of alpha or paired-chain data limited which features could be detected. According to a later analysis, most CMV-associated TCR beta chains appeared to be HLA-restricted, and the HLA associations seemed to be driven largely by CMV exposure. Several of the top co-occurrence clusters appeared to be linked to parvovirus B19, influenza, CMV and Epstein-Barr virus, according to a later analysis. Roughly uniform sequencing depth across donors was assumed in presence/absence analyses, although this assumption may not hold. Compared with the roughly 700-donor mean, donors in an Asian-associated ancestry cluster had fewer N-insertions in productive TCRs, according to a later genetic analysis. Cytomegalovirus status was reported to be diagnosed by the classifier with high specificity and sensitivity in both the original and validation cohorts. In a later analysis, HLA-associated TCR beta chains were found to be more clonally expanded and to have lower generation probabilities than equally common non-associated chains. V-gene and J-gene trimming of TCR beta chains was associated with a missense DCLRE1C variant in a later genetic analysis, and the association was replicated in an independent cohort. A further reported finding was that TCR beta sequences accurately predicted the HLA-A and HLA-B alleles for most subjects in the first cohort. Broadly in line with IMGT annotations, most TCR beta V segments showed up in productive rearrangements about 90% or about 30% of the time in an earlier analysis of 450 to 750 of the donors.

Its CDR3 holds 15 amino acids, cysteine through phenylalanine. The kept DNA is CDR3 alone, 45 bases in frame from the first base. The germline V gene provides CDR1 SGHDT and CDR2 YYEEEE. V ends up 2 bases short and J 4 bases short, with an unmatched junction base count of 3. The chain employs TRBV5-6 and TRBJ2-3; TRBD2 agrees with 11 junctional bases. The sequenced sample was PBMCs. The TCR comes from a man aged 40-49 years in good health and CMV-seropositive. The CDR3 sequence is CASSFLAGGPDTQYF. The DNA reads as follows: TGTGCCAGCAGCTTTCTAGCGGGAGGACCAGATACGCAGTATTTT.